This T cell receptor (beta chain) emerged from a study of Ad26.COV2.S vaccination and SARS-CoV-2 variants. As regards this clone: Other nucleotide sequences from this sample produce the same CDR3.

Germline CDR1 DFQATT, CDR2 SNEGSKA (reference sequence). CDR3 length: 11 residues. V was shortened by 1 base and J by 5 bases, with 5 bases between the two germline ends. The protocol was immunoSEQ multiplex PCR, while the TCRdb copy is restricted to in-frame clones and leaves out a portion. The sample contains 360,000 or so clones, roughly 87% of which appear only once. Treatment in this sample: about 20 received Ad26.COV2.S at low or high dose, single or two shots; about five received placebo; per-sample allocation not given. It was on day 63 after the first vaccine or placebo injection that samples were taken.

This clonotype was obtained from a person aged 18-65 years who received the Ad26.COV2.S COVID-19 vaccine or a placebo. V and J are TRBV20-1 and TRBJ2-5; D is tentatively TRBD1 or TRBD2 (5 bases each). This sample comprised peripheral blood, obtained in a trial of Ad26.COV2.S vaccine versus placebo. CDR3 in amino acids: CSARGGETQYF. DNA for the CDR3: TGCAGTGCTAGAGGGGGGGAGACCCAGTACTTC.